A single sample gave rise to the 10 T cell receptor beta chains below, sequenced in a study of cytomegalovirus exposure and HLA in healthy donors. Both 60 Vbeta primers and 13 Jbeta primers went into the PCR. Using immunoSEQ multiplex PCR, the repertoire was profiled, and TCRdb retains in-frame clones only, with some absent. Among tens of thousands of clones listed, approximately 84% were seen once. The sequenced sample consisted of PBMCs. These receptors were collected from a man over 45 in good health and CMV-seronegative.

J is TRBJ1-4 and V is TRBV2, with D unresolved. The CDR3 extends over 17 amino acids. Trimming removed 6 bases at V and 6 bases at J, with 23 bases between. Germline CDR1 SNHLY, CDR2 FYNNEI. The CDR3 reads CASRARGRTGMDEKLFF. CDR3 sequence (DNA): TGTGCCAGCAGGGCACGCGGACGCACGGGGATGGATGAAAAACTGTTTTTT.

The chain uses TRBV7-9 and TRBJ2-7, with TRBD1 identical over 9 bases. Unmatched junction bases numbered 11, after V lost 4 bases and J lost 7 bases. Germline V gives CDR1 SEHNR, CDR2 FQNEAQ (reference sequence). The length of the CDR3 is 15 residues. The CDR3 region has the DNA TGTGCCAGCAGCTCCGACACCGGGACAGGGCATGAGCAGTACTTC. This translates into CASSSDTGTGHEQYF. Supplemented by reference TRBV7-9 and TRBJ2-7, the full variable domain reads DTGVSQNPRHKITKRGQNVTFRCDPISEHNRLYWYRQTLGQGPEFLTYFQNEAQLEKSRLLSDRFSAERPKGSFSTLEIQRTEQGDSAMYLCASSSDTGTGHEQYFGPGTRLTVT.

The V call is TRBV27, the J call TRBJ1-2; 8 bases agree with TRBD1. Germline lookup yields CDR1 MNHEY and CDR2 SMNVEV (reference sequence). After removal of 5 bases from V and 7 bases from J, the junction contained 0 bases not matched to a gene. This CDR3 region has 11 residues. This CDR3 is CASSTGGGYTF. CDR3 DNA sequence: TGTGCCAGCAGTACAGGGGGTGGCTACACCTTC.

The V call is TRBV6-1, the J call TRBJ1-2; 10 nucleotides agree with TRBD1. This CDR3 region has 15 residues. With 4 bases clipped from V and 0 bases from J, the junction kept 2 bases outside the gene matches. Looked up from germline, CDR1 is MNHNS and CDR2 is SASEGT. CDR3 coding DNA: TGTGCCAGCAGTGCGACAGGGGGCACTAACTATGGCTACACCTTC. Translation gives CASSATGGTNYGYTF.

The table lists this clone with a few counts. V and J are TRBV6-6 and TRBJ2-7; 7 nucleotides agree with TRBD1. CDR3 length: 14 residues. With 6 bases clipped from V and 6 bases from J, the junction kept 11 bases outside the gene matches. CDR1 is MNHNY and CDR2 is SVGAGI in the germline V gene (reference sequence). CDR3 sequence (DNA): TGTGCCAGCAGCAAAGCCCCGGACAGGTCCGAGCAGTACTTC. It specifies CASSKAPDRSEQYF.

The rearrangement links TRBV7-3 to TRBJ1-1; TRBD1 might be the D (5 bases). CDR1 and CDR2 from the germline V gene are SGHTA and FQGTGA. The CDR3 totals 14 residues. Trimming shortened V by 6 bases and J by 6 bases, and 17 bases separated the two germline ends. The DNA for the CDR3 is TGTGCCAGCAGACCATCGGGGGGAGGAGCTGAAGCTTTCTTT. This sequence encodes CASRPSGGGAEAFF.

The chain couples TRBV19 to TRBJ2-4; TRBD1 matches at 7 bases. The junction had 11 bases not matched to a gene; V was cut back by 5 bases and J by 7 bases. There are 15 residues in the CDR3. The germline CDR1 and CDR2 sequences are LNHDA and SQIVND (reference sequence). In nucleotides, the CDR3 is TGTGCCAGTAGTGCTGGGGCAGGGGGTATGAACATTCAGTACTTC. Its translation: CASSAGAGGMNIQYF.

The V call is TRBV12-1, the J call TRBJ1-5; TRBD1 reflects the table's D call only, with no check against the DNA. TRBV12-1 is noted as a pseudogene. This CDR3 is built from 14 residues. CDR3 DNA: TGTGCCAGCAGCCCTTTGACAGGGCGTCAGCCCCAGCATTTT. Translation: CASSPLTGRQPQHF.

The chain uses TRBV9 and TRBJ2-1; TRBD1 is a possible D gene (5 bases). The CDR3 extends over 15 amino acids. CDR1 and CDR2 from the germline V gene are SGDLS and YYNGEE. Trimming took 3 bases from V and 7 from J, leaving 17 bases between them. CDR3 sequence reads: CASSDEVTAKNEQFF. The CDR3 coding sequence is TGTGCCAGCAGCGACGAAGTGACAGCTAAAAATGAGCAGTTCTTC. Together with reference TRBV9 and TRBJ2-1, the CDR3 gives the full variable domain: DSGVTQTPKHLITATGQRVTLRCSPRSGDLSVYWYQQSLDQGLQFLIQYYNGEERAKGNILERFSAQQFPDLHSELNLSSLELGDSALYFCASSDEVTAKNEQFFGPGTRLTVL.

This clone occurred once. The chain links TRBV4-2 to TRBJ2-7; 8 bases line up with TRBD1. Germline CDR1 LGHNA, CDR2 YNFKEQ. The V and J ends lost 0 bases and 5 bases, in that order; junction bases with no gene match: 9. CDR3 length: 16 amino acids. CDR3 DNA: TGTGCCAGCAGCCAAGATTTCACACAGGGGGGACACGAGCAGTACTTC. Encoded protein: CASSQDFTQGGHEQYF.